Below are 28 T cell receptor beta chains sequenced from a single sample in a study of control samples from healthy donors and cancer patients. TCRdb's table, derived via immunoSEQ multiplex PCR, lists solely in-frame clones and lacks some. The table has tens of thousands of clones, 88% seen once. Specimen: blood. All receptors derive from a woman in her 70s in good health.

The chain recombines TRBV9 with TRBJ1-5; D gene unclear. CDR1 and CDR2 (germline): SGDLS, YYNGEE. This CDR3 contains 14 residues. Trimming removed 4 bases at V and 2 bases at J, with 10 bases between. CDR3 amino acids: CASSPRQGNQPQHF. In DNA form, the CDR3 reads TGTGCCAGCAGCCCGAGGCAGGGCAATCAGCCCCAGCATTTT.

V usage is TRBV19 and J usage is TRBJ1-4; 7 bases fit TRBD1. The CDR3 sequence is 17 residues long. The germline CDR1 and CDR2 sequences are LNHDA and SQIVND (reference sequence). V lost 2 bases, J lost 0 bases, and 6 bases stayed unmatched. For the CDR3, the DNA is TGTGCCAGTAGTATACCGGCAGGGGGACCAACTAATGAAAAACTGTTTTTT. Residues: CASSIPAGGPTNEKLFF. The whole variable domain, remainder taken from reference TRBV19 and TRBJ1-4, is DGGITQSPKYLFRKEGQNVTLSCEQNLNHDAMYWYRQDPGQGLRLIYYSQIVNDFQKGDIAEGYSVSREKKESFPLTVTSAQKNPTAFYLCASSIPAGGPTNEKLFFGSGTQLSVL.

The chain recombines TRBV7-9 with TRBJ1-3; D possibly corresponds to TRBD1 (5 bases). The CDR3 totals 14 residues. The V and J ends lost 3 bases and 2 bases respectively, with 8 bases between them. Germline V gene sequence: CDR1 SEHNR, CDR2 FQNEAQ (reference sequence). In nucleotides, the CDR3 is TGTGCCAGCAGCTTGACAGTGACTGGAAACACCATATATTTT. As protein: CASSLTVTGNTIYF.

This chain connects TRBV9 to TRBJ2-3, with TRBD1 matching over 11 bases. Germline CDR1 and CDR2: SGDLS and YYNGEE. CDR3 length: 16 residues. Germline trimming cut 3 bases from V and 5 bases from J; bases unmatched to any gene: 8. The CDR3 region has the DNA TGTGCCAGCAGCGCAGGGGGGACAGGGGGAAGAGATACGCAGTATTTT. Residues: CASSAGGTGGRDTQYF.

Remarks on this clone: The same CDR3 arises from other DNA sequences in this sample as well. V gene TRBV30 combines with J gene TRBJ2-1, with D maybe TRBD1 (7 bases). Germline-derived CDR1 and CDR2 are GTSNPN and SVGIG (reference sequence). The CDR3 is made up of 16 amino acids. The V end was cut by 0 bases, the J end by 1 base, with 13 bases between. The CDR3 sequence is CAWSVGGQNSYNEQFF. CDR3 nucleotide sequence: TGTGCCTGGAGTGTCGGGGGACAGAATTCCTACAATGAGCAGTTCTTC. The full variable domain, with the rest looked up from reference TRBV30 and TRBJ2-1, is SQTIHQWPATLVQPVGSPLSLECTVEGTSNPNLYWYRQAAGRGLQLLFYSVGIGQISSEVPQNLSASRPQDRQFILSSKKLLLSDSGFYLCAWSVGGQNSYNEQFFGPGTRLTVL.

This clone has only one observation. The chain carries TRBV5-1 and TRBJ1-6; a possible D gene is TRBD1 (6 bases). In germline, CDR1 is SGHRS, CDR2 YFSETQ. The CDR3 loop spans 18 amino acids. Trimming stripped 0 bases from V and 10 bases from J, with 23 bases between. CDR3 loop: CASSLAGAAGSNWSPLHF. CDR3 bases: TGCGCCAGCAGCTTGGCGGGGGCCGCTGGGTCCAATTGGTCACCCCTCCACTTT.

V gene TRBV5-4 combines with J gene TRBJ2-1, with 9 bases matching TRBD1. Germline V CDR1 and CDR2: SGHNT, YYREEE (reference sequence). This CDR3 region has 13 residues. The trim removed 4 bases at V and 10 bases at J, leaving 6 bases unmatched. CDR3 region: CASSRDRALEQFF. In nucleotides, the CDR3 is TGTGCCAGCAGCCGGGACAGGGCGCTCGAGCAGTTCTTC.

The rearrangement joins TRBV7-9 to TRBJ1-2; D is ambiguous. Germline V CDR1 and CDR2: SEHNR, FQNEAQ (reference sequence). V dropped 4 bases and J dropped 4 bases, with 22 bases sitting between them. The CDR3 sequence is 17 residues long. CDR3 sequence (DNA): TGTGCCAGCAGCTCTGAAGGGCCATCCTATCTTGGCTATGGCTACACCTTC. This encodes CASSSEGPSYLGYGYTF. Variable domain in full (rest from reference TRBV7-9 and TRBJ1-2): DTGVSQNPRHKITKRGQNVTFRCDPISEHNRLYWYRQTLGQGPEFLTYFQNEAQLEKSRLLSDRFSAERPKGSFSTLEIQRTEQGDSAMYLCASSSEGPSYLGYGYTFGSGTRLTVV.

The chain uses TRBV10-2 and TRBJ1-1; 7 positions match TRBD1. The CDR3 is made up of 13 amino acids. V shed 7 bases and J 10 bases; nucleotides not matched to a gene: 12. Germline loops: CDR1 WSHSY, CDR2 SAAADI. CDR3 protein: CASTIRQGTGAFF. CDR3 nucleotide sequence: TGCGCCAGCACTATAAGACAGGGAACGGGAGCTTTCTTT.

The chain couples TRBV3-1 (or the pseudogene TRBV3-2) to TRBJ2-3; D is undetermined. This CDR3 is built from 12 residues. With 2 bases removed from V and 5 bases from J, the gap between germline ends came to 5 bases. The germline V gene has CDR1 LGHDT and CDR2 YNNKEL (reference sequence). The CDR3 DNA sequence: TGTGCCAGCAGCCAATTTGGAGATACGCAGTATTTT. Residues: CASSQFGDTQYF.

This chain uses TRBV6-5 with TRBJ1-5, with D perhaps TRBD1 (6 bases). The CDR3 loop spans 15 amino acids. Germline V CDR1 and CDR2: MNHEY, SVGAGI. Trimming left V 6 bases short and J 1 base short, with 13 bases between. CDR3: CASSLQGRSNQPQHF. The CDR3 nucleotides read TGTGCCAGCAGCCTACAGGGTCGGAGCAATCAGCCCCAGCATTTT.

V and J are TRBV11-2 and TRBJ2-3; 7 positions match TRBD2. V trimming: 4 bases; J trimming: 4 bases; junction bases outside the gene matches: 5. There are 14 residues in the CDR3. CDR1 is SGHAT, CDR2 FQNNGV, per germline. The CDR3 sequence is CASSSVGLPDTQYF. DNA of the CDR3: TGTGCCAGCAGCTCAGTGGGACTACCAGATACGCAGTATTTT.

V is TRBV19 and J is TRBJ1-5; possibly TRBD1 for D (5 bases). Germline V CDR1 and CDR2: LNHDA, SQIVND (reference sequence). Trimming left V 6 bases short and J 7 bases short, with 16 bases between. The CDR3 is made up of 14 amino acids. The CDR3 bases are TGTGCCAGTAGCACCAGTCCGGGGGGACAGCCCCAGCATTTT. This translates into CASSTSPGGQPQHF.

The chain couples TRBV19 to TRBJ1-6; 10 bases match TRBD1. After removal of 2 bases from V and 7 bases from J, the junction contained 2 bases not matched to a gene. The CDR3 consists of 15 residues. Germline lookup yields CDR1 LNHDA and CDR2 SQIVND (reference sequence). For the CDR3, the DNA is TGTGCCAGTAGTATAATGGACAGGGGGAATTCACCCCTCCACTTT. Translating it yields CASSIMDRGNSPLHF. The entire variable domain, with the rest obtained from reference TRBV19 and TRBJ1-6, is as follows: DGGITQSPKYLFRKEGQNVTLSCEQNLNHDAMYWYRQDPGQGLRLIYYSQIVNDFQKGDIAEGYSVSREKKESFPLTVTSAQKNPTAFYLCASSIMDRGNSPLHFGNGTRLTVT.

The chain has TRBV7-9 and TRBJ2-7; TRBD1 aligns across 9 bases. CDR1 is SEHNR, CDR2 FQNEAQ, per germline (reference sequence). The ends lost 4 bases at V and 3 bases at J; junction bases unmatched: 10. CDR3 length: 16 residues. In DNA, the CDR3 is TGTGCCAGCAGCTCCGGTGGGGACAGGGACGTCTACGAGCAGTACTTC. Translation gives CASSSGGDRDVYEQYF.

The chain has TRBV5-1 and TRBJ1-2; D ambiguous. CDR3 length equals 14 residues. Germline assignment: CDR1 SGHRS and CDR2 YFSETQ. With 0 bases removed from V and 0 bases from J, the gap between germline ends came to 6 bases. CDR3 loop: CASSLDGPNYGYTF. Here the CDR3 DNA reads TGCGCCAGCAGCTTGGATGGACCTAACTATGGCTACACCTTC. Full variable domain (missing parts from reference TRBV5-1 and TRBJ1-2): KAGVTQTPRYLIKTRGQQVTLSCSPISGHRSVSWYQQTPGQGLQFLFEYFSETQRNKGNFPGRFSGRQFSNSRSEMNVSTLELGDSALYLCASSLDGPNYGYTFGSGTRLTVV.

This chain links TRBV5-8 with TRBJ2-7; a possible D gene is TRBD2 (5 bases). Germline V gene lookup returns CDR1 SGHTS and CDR2 YDEGEE. V lost 4 bases and J 4 bases, leaving 18 bases between the germline ends. The CDR3 length is 15 residues. CDR3 nucleotide sequence: TGTGCCAGCAGCCGGGGTTCACAGTTACGGTACGAGCAGTACTTC. Translation: CASSRGSQLRYEQYF.

Only a few counts were recorded for this clone. The rearrangement uses TRBV30 and TRBJ2-7; the D gene is possibly TRBD1 (6 bases). CDR3 length equals 12 residues. V lost 5 bases to trimming and J lost 6 bases, with 14 bases between them. Germline loops: CDR1 GTSNPN, CDR2 SVGIG (reference sequence). DNA of the CDR3: TGTGCCTGGGAAACAGGGATGGGCGAGCAGTACTTC. Residues: CAWETGMGEQYF.

This clone was seen once. CDR3 sequence (DNA): TGTGCCACCCAGACAGGGCCCCGGTCCGGGGGCCAGTTCTTC. Its protein product is CATQTGPRSGGQFF. The chain is built from TRBV19 and TRBJ2-1; possible D gene TRBD1, 7 bases. Trimming shortened V by 10 bases and J by 13 bases, and 26 bases separated the two germline ends. The CDR3 covers 14 residues. Germline V gene data show CDR1 as LNHDA and CDR2 as SQIVND (reference sequence).

J is TRBJ2-5 and V is TRBV5-4; 10 positions match TRBD2. The CDR3 consists of 13 residues. Per germline, CDR1 SGHNT and CDR2 YYREEE (reference sequence). J gave up 3 bases and V 6 bases, and 2 bases lay outside the gene matches. CDR3 nucleotide sequence: TGTGCCAGCAACCTAGCGGGAGAAGAGACCCAGTACTTC. This gives the protein CASNLAGEETQYF.

Points on this clone: Other DNA sequences in the sample encode the same CDR3. The rearrangement joins TRBV7-2 to TRBJ1-5; D possibly corresponds to TRBD1 (5 bases). CDR3 size: 15 residues. Trimming cost V 1 base and J 0 bases, with 7 bases left between them. Germline CDR1 SGHTA, CDR2 FQGNSA. The CDR3 here is CASSLGGVSNQPQHF. DNA for the CDR3: TGTGCCAGCAGCTTAGGGGGGGTTAGCAATCAGCCCCAGCATTTT.

V usage is TRBV5-1 and J usage is TRBJ1-4; D uncertain. CDR1 and CDR2 from the germline V gene are SGHRS and YFSETQ. V was pared by 0 bases and J by 8 bases, with 14 bases between. The CDR3 extends over 15 amino acids. As DNA, the CDR3 is TGCGCCAGCAGCTTGGGGGAATTGGGGAGCGAAAAACTGTTTTTT. Translated, it gives CASSLGELGSEKLFF.

V and J are TRBV6-5 and TRBJ2-7; D is ambiguous. Trimming stripped 8 bases from V and 5 bases from J, with 10 bases between. The CDR3 is made up of 11 amino acids. Germline V CDR1 and CDR2: MNHEY, SVGAGI. CDR3 residues: CASRLVDEQYF. CDR3 nucleotide sequence: TGTGCCAGCCGTTTGGTCGACGAGCAGTACTTC.

The chain couples TRBV19 to TRBJ1-3; D possibly corresponds to TRBD1 (5 bases). The CDR3 sequence is 14 residues long. In germline, CDR1 is LNHDA, CDR2 SQIVND (reference sequence). The V gene lost 10 bases and the J gene lost 1 base, with 14 bases spanning the gap. The CDR3 is CATREGSSGNTIYF. For the CDR3, the DNA is TGTGCCACCCGGGAGGGGAGTTCTGGAAACACCATATATTTT.

This clone has only one observation. This CDR3 reads CASSPRQGQTQYF. In DNA, the CDR3 is TGTGCCAGCAGCCCCAGACAGGGGCAGACCCAGTACTTC. This rearrangement joins TRBV3-1 (or the pseudogene TRBV3-2) to TRBJ2-5; 8 nucleotides align to TRBD1. The CDR3 length is 13 residues. CDR1 is LGHDT, CDR2 YNNKEL, per germline (reference sequence). V lost 4 bases, J lost 6 bases, and 4 bases stayed unmatched.

About this clone itself: The same CDR3 also results from other DNA sequences found in this sample. The chain employs TRBV29-1 and TRBJ1-1; D remains unclear. The CDR3 totals 10 residues. Germline assignment: CDR1 SQVTM and CDR2 ANQGSEA. Trimming cost V 6 bases and J 3 bases, with 5 bases left between them. CDR3 sequence: CSVRDTEAFF. The CDR3 nucleotides read TGCAGCGTGCGGGACACTGAAGCTTTCTTT.

This chain connects TRBV7-9 to TRBJ1-1; possible D gene TRBD1, 5 bases. Trimming removed 7 bases from V and 0 bases from J, with 12 bases in between. Per the germline V gene, CDR1 is SEHNR and CDR2 is FQNEAQ (reference sequence). This CDR3 has 14 amino acids. CDR3 bases: TGTGCCAGCATCGGAGGGGTCTTGAACACTGAAGCTTTCTTT. This gives the protein CASIGGVLNTEAFF.

The V and J genes are TRBV5-8 and TRBJ2-5; weak D call: TRBD1 (6 bases). The V gene's germline CDR1 is SGHTS and CDR2 YDEGEE. Trimming took 1 base from V and 5 from J, leaving 9 bases between them. The CDR3 has 13 amino acids. The CDR3 nucleotides are TGTGCCAGCAGCTTGTCAGGGGTGGAGACCCAGTACTTC. Amino acid sequence: CASSLSGVETQYF.